This note documents a single TCR beta chain sequence. Its antigen is unknown. The sample is drawn from a study of human T cells and chemical hapten exposure. Study-level information: An approximately 2 cm by approximately 2 cm inner upper arm patch received 2% DPC for sensitization. Minor pooled library volume differences mainly drove per-sample TCR yield variation.

In germline, CDR1 is LGHNA, CDR2 YSLEER. CDR3 length: 15 residues. V was pared by 0 bases and J by 5 bases, with 11 bases between. Study observations and caveats: Patch test score was positively correlated with the counts of PT1 expanded TCRs. Unchanged with DPC sensitization were TCRs above 1 in 1000 frequency.

Sample time point: pre-sensitization, week 0. Indicated treatment: therapeutic diphenylcyclopropenone sensitization with weekly scalp DPC. A single record per CDR3 protein comes from TCRdb applying MiXCR to the RACE reads. Of 250,000 to 300,000 distinct CDR3 sequences in the sample, around 7% are singletons; the top ten hold 0.9% to 1.5%. This clonotype was obtained from a man younger than 35 with alopecia areata. Some clones in this sample may be carry-over from other donors' samples. Sequencing was performed on whole blood, taken in connection with sensitization to the hapten diphenylcyclopropenone (DPC). The V call is TRBV4-3, the J call TRBJ2-1; the D call may be TRBD1 or TRBD2 (6 bases each). CDR3 in amino acids: CASSQDPGAHNEQFF. CDR3 coding DNA: TGCGCCAGCAGCCAAGATCCGGGGGCCCACAATGAGCAGTTCTTC.